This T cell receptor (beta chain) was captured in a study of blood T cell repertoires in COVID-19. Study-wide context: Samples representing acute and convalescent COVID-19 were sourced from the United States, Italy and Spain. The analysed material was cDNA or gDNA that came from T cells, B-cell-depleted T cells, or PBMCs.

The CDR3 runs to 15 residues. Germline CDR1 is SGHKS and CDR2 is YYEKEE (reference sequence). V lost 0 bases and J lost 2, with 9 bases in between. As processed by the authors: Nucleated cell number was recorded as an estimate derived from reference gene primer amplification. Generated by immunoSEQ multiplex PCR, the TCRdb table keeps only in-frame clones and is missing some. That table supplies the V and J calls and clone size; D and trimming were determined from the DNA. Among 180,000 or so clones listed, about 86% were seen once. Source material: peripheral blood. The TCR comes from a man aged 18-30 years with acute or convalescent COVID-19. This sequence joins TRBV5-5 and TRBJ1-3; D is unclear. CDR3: CASSLVYGAGNTIYF. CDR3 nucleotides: TGTGCCAGCAGCTTGGTCTATGGAGCTGGAAACACCATATATTTT.